This T cell receptor (beta chain) was identified during a study of blood T cell repertoires in COVID-19. Here immunoSEQ multiplex PCR was the method, and the copy in TCRdb shows in-frame clones only, minus some. The sample lists a few hundred thousand clones; around 83% were seen once. CDR1 MNHEY and CDR2 SVGEGT come from the germline V gene. V lost 0 bases to trimming and J lost 8 bases; unmatched junction nucleotides: 11. The CDR3 is 17 amino acids. The TCR was taken from a man aged 40-55 years who had recovered from COVID-19. The sequencing sample was made of peripheral blood. This chain joins TRBV6-2 or TRBV6-3 and TRBJ2-3, with 10 bases that match TRBD2. CDR3 DNA: TGTGCCAGCAGTTACTCGCGTTTAGCGGGGGGTCTTGGTACGCAGTATTTT. As protein: CASSYSRLAGGLGTQYF.